This section outlines one T cell receptor (beta chain) sequence together with its context. What it binds is not known. Some clones are missing from TCRdb's copy, which holds only in-frame ones; the method was immunoSEQ multiplex PCR. The table shows approximately 140,000 clones, with more than 80% occurring only once. This specimen comes from a study of T cell responses to AZD1222 COVID-19 vaccine. The CDR3 covers 12 residues. V was pared by 2 bases and J by 7 bases, with 9 bases between. The V gene's germline CDR1 is GTSNPN and CDR2 SVGIG (reference sequence). Study results and limitations: White British ancestry dominated among donors, who included more females, and clonal diversity was possibly underestimated.

Sample: peripheral blood, taken 28 days after the second dose of the MenACWY control vaccine. The chain combines TRBV30 with TRBJ1-5, with a weak D call TRBD1 (5 bases). The TCR was taken from an adult who received the MenACWY meningococcal vaccine as a control. DNA for the CDR3: TGTGCCTGGAGTCCGGGGCCCCAGCCCCAGCATTTT. It translates to CAWSPGPQPQHF.